These 29 T cell receptor beta chains share one sample of origin, sequenced in a study of T cell responses to AZD1222 COVID-19 vaccine. Produced via immunoSEQ multiplex PCR; TCRdb's table is partial and in-frame only. The sample yields 95,000 to 100,000 clones, about nine tenths seen once. Sequences were derived from peripheral blood, sampled 28 days after the second AZD1222 dose. These receptors were taken from an adult who received the AZD1222 COVID-19 vaccine.

The gene calls are TRBV19 and TRBJ2-7; 10 nucleotides match TRBD1. The CDR3 has 13 amino acids. With V trimmed by 9 bases and J by 2 bases, 4 bases remained unmatched. Germline V lookup: CDR1 LNHDA, CDR2 SQIVND (reference sequence). The CDR3 nucleotides read TGTGCCAGCTCCGGGACAGGGGCCTACGAGCAGTACTTC. Translating it yields CASSGTGAYEQYF.

This clone was seen more than once but under ten times. The chain links TRBV30 to TRBJ1-1; D is ambiguous. This CDR3 has 13 residues. V was pared by 4 bases and J by 2 bases, with 11 bases between. Looked up from germline, CDR1 is GTSNPN and CDR2 is SVGIG (reference sequence). The CDR3 sequence: CAWIWGFNTEAFF. DNA for the CDR3: TGTGCCTGGATATGGGGTTTCAACACTGAAGCTTTCTTT.

This chain joins TRBV18 and TRBJ1-1; possibly TRBD1 for D (6 bases). Germline assignment: CDR1 KGHSH and CDR2 LQKENI. The V end lost 2 bases, the J end lost 11 bases, and 21 bases lay between the germline ends. The CDR3 covers 15 residues. The CDR3 DNA reads TGTGCCAGCTCACCAGGCGCAGGGGACCGGGGTGGCGCTTTCTTT. Translation gives CASSPGAGDRGGAFF. The entire variable domain, with the rest obtained from reference TRBV18 and TRBJ1-1, is as follows: NAGVMQNPRHLVRRRGQEARLRCSPMKGHSHVYWYRQLPEEGLKFMVYLQKENIIDESGMPKERFSAEFPKEGPSILRIQQVVRGDSAAYFCASSPGAGDRGGAFFGQGTRLTVV.

The V gene is TRBV5-1, the J gene TRBJ2-7; 8 bases line up with TRBD2. The germline V gene has CDR1 SGHRS and CDR2 YFSETQ. J was trimmed by 2 bases and V by 1 base; bases with no gene match: 8. This CDR3 has 16 residues. This CDR3 is CASSLSGIAGTYEQYF. Here the CDR3 DNA reads TGCGCCAGCAGCTTGAGCGGCATAGCGGGAACCTACGAGCAGTACTTC.

The chain uses TRBV5-6 and TRBJ2-1; the D is unclear. CDR3 size: 15 residues. V lost 2 bases to trimming and J lost 3 bases, with 12 bases between them. CDR1 and CDR2 (germline): SGHDT, YYEEEE. CDR3 loop: CASSLNFDGYNEQFF. The CDR3 DNA sequence: TGTGCCAGCAGCTTAAATTTTGATGGCTACAATGAGCAGTTCTTC.

A single count supports this clone. The V call is TRBV9, the J call TRBJ1-3, with no clear D. The CDR3 length is 17 residues. Trimming pared 2 bases from V and 0 bases from J, leaving 15 bases between. Per germline, CDR1 SGDLS and CDR2 YYNGEE. CDR3 DNA sequence: TGTGCCAGCAGCGTCTCCATGGAGAGACGCTCTGGAAACACCATATATTTT. The encoded protein is CASSVSMERRSGNTIYF. The entire variable domain, with the rest obtained from reference TRBV9 and TRBJ1-3, is as follows: DSGVTQTPKHLITATGQRVTLRCSPRSGDLSVYWYQQSLDQGLQFLIQYYNGEERAKGNILERFSAQQFPDLHSELNLSSLELGDSALYFCASSVSMERRSGNTIYFGEGSWLTVV.

V usage is TRBV5-6 and J usage is TRBJ2-7; possibly TRBD2 for D (6 bases). In germline, CDR1 is SGHDT, CDR2 YYEEEE. This CDR3 region has 19 residues. Trimming stripped 0 bases from V and 0 bases from J, with 22 bases between. The CDR3 DNA is TGTGCCAGCAGCTTGGAGTTTAATCGTCTAGGGGACTTCTCCTACGAGCAGTACTTC. It translates to CASSLEFNRLGDFSYEQYF.

The count of this clone is one. J is TRBJ2-3 and V is TRBV6-4; 8 bases match TRBD2. Germline V gene data show CDR1 as MRHNA and CDR2 as SNTAGT. V shed 5 bases, J shed 0 bases, and the junction held 7 bases outside the gene matches. The CDR3 totals 16 residues. Here the CDR3 reads CASSRSGSTSTDTQYF. CDR3 in DNA: TGTGCCAGCAGTCGGAGCGGGAGCACTAGCACAGATACGCAGTATTTT.

DNA of the CDR3: TGTGCCAGCAGCTTAGCGCTTTTTGGCGGGACAGGGACAAACTATGGCTACACCTTC. Protein sequence: CASSLALFGGTGTNYGYTF. This chain uses TRBV7-8 with TRBJ1-2; TRBD1 matches at 9 bases. V trimming: 0 bases; J trimming: 2 bases; junction bases outside the gene matches: 13. The germline V gene has CDR1 SGHVS and CDR2 FQNEAQ. The CDR3 runs to 19 residues.

This clone was observed once. The V and J genes are TRBV15 and TRBJ1-1, with 7 bases matching TRBD1. CDR1 LNHNV and CDR2 YYDKDF come from the germline V gene (reference sequence). The CDR3 runs to 15 residues. The ends lost 0 bases at V and 3 bases at J; junction bases unmatched: 4. The CDR3 loop is CATSRDPTGYTEAFF. The CDR3 DNA reads as TGTGCCACCAGCAGAGACCCGACAGGGTACACTGAAGCTTTCTTT. The variable domain in full, with the rest retrieved from reference TRBV15 and TRBJ1-1, is DAMVIQNPRYQVTQFGKPVTLSCSQTLNHNVMYWYQQKSSQAPKLLFHYYDKDFNNEADTPDNFQSRRPNTSFCFLDIRSPGLGDTAMYLCATSRDPTGYTEAFFGQGTRLTVV.

This sequence joins TRBV29-1 and TRBJ1-1; D is undetermined. From germline, CDR1 is SQVTM and CDR2 ANQGSEA. V lost 6 bases, J lost 0 bases, and 5 bases lay in between. The CDR3 is 11 residues long. For the CDR3, the DNA is TGCAGCGTATATATGAACACTGAAGCTTTCTTT. This codes for CSVYMNTEAFF.

The V call is TRBV29-1, the J call TRBJ2-1; possibly TRBD1 for D (6 bases). CDR1 is SQVTM and CDR2 is ANQGSEA in the germline V gene. Trimming took 7 bases from V and 0 from J, leaving 13 bases between them. The CDR3 covers 14 residues. The CDR3 bases are TGCAGCGCCCCCAGGGGCCTCTCCTACAATGAGCAGTTCTTC. It codes for CSAPRGLSYNEQFF.

This chain uses TRBV4-2 with TRBJ2-5; 7 nucleotides line up with TRBD1. The CDR3 runs 14 residues. J was trimmed by 2 bases and V by 2 bases; bases with no gene match: 2. Germline V CDR1 and CDR2: LGHNA, YNFKEQ. CDR3 loop: CASSQPTGQETQYF. DNA of the CDR3: TGTGCCAGCAGCCAACCGACAGGGCAAGAGACCCAGTACTTC.

This rearrangement joins TRBV19 to TRBJ1-5; D unresolved. There are 16 residues in the CDR3. Per germline, CDR1 LNHDA and CDR2 SQIVND (reference sequence). Deletions cut 7 bases from V and 0 bases from J, with 16 bases between. In nucleotides, the CDR3 is TGTGCCAGTACAAGTGAATCTCTTTATAGCAATCAGCCCCAGCATTTT. It specifies CASTSESLYSNQPQHF.

V and J are TRBV28 and TRBJ2-3, with TRBD1 as a possible D gene (5 bases). Per the germline V gene, CDR1 is MDHEN and CDR2 is SYDVKM. The V and J ends lost 8 bases and 4 bases respectively, with 16 bases between them. The CDR3 runs 14 residues. CDR3 DNA sequence: TGTGCCAGCGGGGCAGGGTCGGTCCCAGATACGCAGTATTTT. This gives the protein CASGAGSVPDTQYF.

The chain carries TRBV3-1 (or the pseudogene TRBV3-2) and TRBJ2-1; 8 bases agree with TRBD2. After removal of 1 base from V and 0 bases from J, the junction contained 5 bases not matched to a gene. The germline V gene encodes CDR1 LGHDT and CDR2 YNNKEL (reference sequence). The CDR3 runs to 17 residues. CDR3 DNA: TGTGCCAGCAGCCAAGTTGGCGGGAGGAGCTCCTACAATGAGCAGTTCTTC. This translates into CASSQVGGRSSYNEQFF.

This clone was seen a handful of times. The rearrangement joins TRBV4-2 to TRBJ1-1; 9 bases are a match to TRBD1. Germline loops: CDR1 LGHNA, CDR2 YNFKEQ. With V trimmed by 0 bases and J by 6 bases, 8 bases remained unmatched. The CDR3 runs to 16 residues. CDR3 sequence: CASSQDQTGGVAEAFF. CDR3 nucleotide sequence: TGTGCCAGCAGCCAAGATCAGACAGGGGGGGTAGCTGAAGCTTTCTTT.

CDR3 in amino acids: CASSIGGNTEAFF. CDR3 bases: TGTGCCAGTAGTATAGGCGGGAACACTGAAGCTTTCTTT. This rearrangement joins TRBV19 to TRBJ1-1; D not certain. The length of the CDR3 is 13 residues. Trimming removed 1 base from V and 1 base from J, with 4 bases in between. Germline V gives CDR1 LNHDA, CDR2 SQIVND (reference sequence).

In DNA, the CDR3 is TGTGCCAGCAGCTCCCGGGACAGGGTTTCACCCCTCCACTTT. Protein product: CASSSRDRVSPLHF. The chain combines TRBV7-2 with TRBJ1-6, with 9 bases aligning to TRBD1. V trimming: 4 bases; J trimming: 9 bases; junction bases outside the gene matches: 4. The CDR3 is 14 residues long. Germline CDR1 is SGHTA and CDR2 is FQGNSA.

V usage is TRBV16 and J usage is TRBJ1-3; no clear D gene. Per the germline V gene, CDR1 is KGHSY and CDR2 is FQNENV. Trimming left V 4 bases short and J 1 base short, with 11 bases between. The CDR3 spans 15 residues. The CDR3, as DNA: TGTGCCAGCAGCCGCGGCACCGGGTCTGGAAACACCATATATTTT. Translation: CASSRGTGSGNTIYF.

The chain links TRBV2 to TRBJ2-5, with 14 nucleotides matching TRBD2. The CDR3 sequence is 18 residues long. Germline loops: CDR1 SNHLY, CDR2 FYNNEI. The J segment lost 5 bases and the V segment lost 2 bases, leaving 10 bases of the junction unmatched. This CDR3 reads CASSELGTSGSIGETQYF. The CDR3 coding sequence is TGTGCCAGCAGTGAATTGGGGACTAGCGGGAGTATAGGGGAGACCCAGTACTTC.

This clone was counted a single time. V gene TRBV3-1 (or the pseudogene TRBV3-2) combines with J gene TRBJ2-1; D call uncertain. CDR1 is LGHDT and CDR2 is YNNKEL in the germline V gene (reference sequence). This CDR3 is built from 17 residues. Trimming removed 5 bases at V and 5 bases at J, with 22 bases between. CDR3 coding DNA: TGTGCCAGCAGCAAAACGTGTCCCATTTCTTCCGACAATGAGCAGTTCTTC. This encodes CASSKTCPISSDNEQFF.

This chain joins TRBV6-5 and TRBJ2-7; either TRBD1 or TRBD2 may supply D (6 bases each). CDR3 length equals 14 residues. V lost 0 bases and J lost 2, with 8 bases in between. Germline V gene sequence: CDR1 MNHEY, CDR2 SVGAGI. This CDR3 reads CASSYSGGTYEQYF. Here the CDR3 DNA reads TGTGCCAGCAGTTACTCGGGGGGCACCTACGAGCAGTACTTC.

This chain links TRBV5-1 with TRBJ2-7; D may be TRBD2 (6 bases). This CDR3 region has 13 residues. V dropped 4 bases and J dropped 5 bases, with 13 bases sitting between them. The germline CDR1 and CDR2 sequences are SGHRS and YFSETQ. CDR3 region: CASSAGTEDEQYF. The CDR3 DNA follows: TGCGCCAGCAGCGCGGGGACTGAAGACGAGCAGTACTTC.

The chain uses TRBV2 and TRBJ1-2; tentative D call: TRBD1 (6 bases). V gave up 8 bases and J gave up 4 bases, with 20 bases separating them. The CDR3 totals 15 residues. The V gene's germline CDR1 is SNHLY and CDR2 FYNNEI. CDR3 loop: CASALQGSVGYGYTF. In nucleotides, the CDR3 is TGTGCCAGCGCGTTACAGGGTAGCGTCGGCTATGGCTACACCTTC.

The rearrangement joins TRBV10-3 to TRBJ1-6, with D tentatively TRBD1 (5 bases). Trimming stripped 6 bases from V and 8 bases from J, with 8 bases between. There are 12 residues in the CDR3. CDR1 and CDR2 from the germline V gene are ENHRY and SYGVKD. The CDR3 loop reads CAIRGGDSPLHF. CDR3 DNA: TGTGCCATCAGGGGGGGAGATTCACCCCTCCACTTT.

The chain links TRBV19 to TRBJ2-5; TRBD1 matches 7 bases. Germline CDR1 is LNHDA and CDR2 is SQIVND (reference sequence). Losses at the gene ends were 5 bases for V and 3 bases for J; bases not matched to a gene: 3. The CDR3 is 13 amino acids. In nucleotides, the CDR3 is TGTGCCAGTAGTTCGGGGACAGAAGAGACCCAGTACTTC. This codes for CASSSGTEETQYF.

The chain combines TRBV30 with TRBJ2-7; D possibly uses TRBD1 or TRBD2 (5 bases each). CDR1 and CDR2 from the germline V gene are GTSNPN and SVGIG (reference sequence). The V and J ends lost 4 bases and 1 base respectively, with 8 bases between them. This CDR3 has 12 residues. The CDR3 sequence is CAWTEGSYEQYF. In nucleotides, the CDR3 is TGTGCCTGGACCGAGGGGTCCTACGAGCAGTACTTC.

The chain is built from TRBV5-1 and TRBJ2-1, with D tentatively TRBD2 (6 bases). CDR1 is SGHRS, CDR2 YFSETQ, per germline. The CDR3 contains 17 residues. V was clipped by 4 bases and J by 0 bases, with 17 bases between them. CDR3 bases: TGCGCCAGCAGCCTTGTTAGGAGGGAGAGCTCCTACAATGAGCAGTTCTTC. This translates into CASSLVRRESSYNEQFF.